Listed below are T cell receptor beta chains from one sample, sequenced in a study of CXCR3-negative and CXCR3-positive naive CD8 T cells. TCRdb reprocessed the 5' RACE reads and stores each CDR3 protein as one record, lacking DNA. The sample table includes some 60,000 distinct CDR3 sequences. Sequenced: naive CXCR3+ CD8+ T cells from blood. These receptors were obtained from a human donor in good health. Some clones in this sample may be carry-over from other donors' samples. Both conserved end residues are part of each CDR3.

v_call	j_call	cdr3_aa
TRBV29-1	TRBJ2-1	CSVVVAGGDEQFF
TRBV4-2	TRBJ2-3	CASGHPKGDSPTDTQYF
TRBV6-2/TRBV6-3	TRBJ2-1	CASSYSRSAGDVEQFF
TRBV10-3	TRBJ1-5	CANGESGFQPQHF
TRBV10-2	TRBJ1-2	CASSPGGNYGYTF
TRBV6-6	TRBJ2-4	CASSYAGGSKNIQYF
TRBV7-9	TRBJ2-2	CASIRDRGRTGELFF
TRBV9	TRBJ2-7	CASSVDPQGQGPSYEQYF
TRBV6-2/TRBV6-3	TRBJ2-2	CASQGQTSNTGELFF
TRBV9	TRBJ1-5	CASSVLAGQPQHF
TRBV7-9	TRBJ1-1	CASRGAGLGTEAFF
TRBV19	TRBJ1-1	CASSMDLVLEAFF
TRBV7-8	TRBJ2-7	CASSLVSYEQYF
TRBV6-4	TRBJ2-1	CASRHYGGPLDGSYNEQFF
TRBV9	TRBJ2-7	CASSVGGGRSLEQYF
TRBV5-5	TRBJ1-5	CASSWRAANSNQPQHF
TRBV28	TRBJ2-7	CASSLTDSYEQYF
TRBV19	TRBJ2-1	CASSAFQAGGNEQFF
TRBV25-1	TRBJ1-1	CASSESIGQAFF
TRBV14	TRBJ2-1	CASSHPTSVSYNEQFF
TRBV19	TRBJ2-7	CASSIAAGEYEQYF
TRBV24-1	TRBJ2-1	CATSDPTGSSYNEQFF
TRBV20-1	TRBJ2-2	CSARDFDRGVTGELFF
TRBV11-1	TRBJ2-7	CASSSFLGTRQGYEQYF
TRBV7-9	TRBJ1-2	CASSLGSYGYTF
TRBV23-1	TRBJ2-5	CASSQSEEGIKETQYF
TRBV10-3	TRBJ1-1	CAIRLDKNTEAFF
TRBV29-1	TRBJ2-1	CSVGGRGMSDNEQFF
TRBV29-1	TRBJ1-1	CSVWGTGGEPTEAFF
TRBV7-8	TRBJ1-5	CAISGGFNQPQHF
TRBV20-1	TRBJ2-5	CSARATRLGSPETQYF